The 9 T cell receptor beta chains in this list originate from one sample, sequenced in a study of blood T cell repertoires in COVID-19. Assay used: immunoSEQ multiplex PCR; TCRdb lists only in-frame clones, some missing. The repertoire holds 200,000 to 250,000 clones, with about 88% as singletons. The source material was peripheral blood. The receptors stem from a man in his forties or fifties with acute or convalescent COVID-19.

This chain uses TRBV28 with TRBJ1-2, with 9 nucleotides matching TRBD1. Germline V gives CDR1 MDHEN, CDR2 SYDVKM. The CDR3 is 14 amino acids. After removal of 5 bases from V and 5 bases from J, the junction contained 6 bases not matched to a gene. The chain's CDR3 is CASSDPGTGYGYTF. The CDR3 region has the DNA TGTGCCAGCAGTGATCCCGGGACAGGGTATGGCTACACCTTC.

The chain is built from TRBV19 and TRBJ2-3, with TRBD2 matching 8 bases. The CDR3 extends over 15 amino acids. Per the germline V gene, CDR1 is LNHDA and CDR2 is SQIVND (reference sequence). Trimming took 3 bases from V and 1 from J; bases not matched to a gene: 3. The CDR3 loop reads CASSIPGGRTDTQYF. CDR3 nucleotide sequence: TGTGCCAGTAGTATCCCGGGGGGGCGCACAGATACGCAGTATTTT.

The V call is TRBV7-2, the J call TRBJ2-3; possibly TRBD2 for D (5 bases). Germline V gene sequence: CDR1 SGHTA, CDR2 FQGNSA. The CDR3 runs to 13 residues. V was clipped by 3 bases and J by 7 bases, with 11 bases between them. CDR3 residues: CASSLDFSNTQYF. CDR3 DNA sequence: TGTGCCAGCAGCTTGGACTTTAGTAATACGCAGTATTTT.

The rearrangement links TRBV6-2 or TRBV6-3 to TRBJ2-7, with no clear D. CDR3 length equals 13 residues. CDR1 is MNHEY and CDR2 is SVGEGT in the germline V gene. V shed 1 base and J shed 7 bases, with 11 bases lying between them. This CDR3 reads CASSYLGRREQYF. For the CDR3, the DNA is TGTGCCAGCAGTTACTTGGGCCGTCGGGAGCAGTACTTC.

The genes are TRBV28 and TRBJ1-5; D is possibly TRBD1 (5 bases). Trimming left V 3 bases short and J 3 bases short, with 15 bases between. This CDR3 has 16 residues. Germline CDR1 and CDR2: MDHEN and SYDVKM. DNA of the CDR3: TGTGCCAGCAGTTTTCGATCCCAGGGTATCAATCAGCCCCAGCATTTT. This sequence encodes CASSFRSQGINQPQHF.

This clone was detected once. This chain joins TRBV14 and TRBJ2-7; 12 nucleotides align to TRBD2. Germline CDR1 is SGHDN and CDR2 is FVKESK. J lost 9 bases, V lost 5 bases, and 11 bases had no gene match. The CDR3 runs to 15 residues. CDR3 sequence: CASSFLAGGSLGQYF. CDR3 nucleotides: TGTGCCAGCAGCTTCCTAGCGGGGGGGTCACTAGGGCAGTACTTC.

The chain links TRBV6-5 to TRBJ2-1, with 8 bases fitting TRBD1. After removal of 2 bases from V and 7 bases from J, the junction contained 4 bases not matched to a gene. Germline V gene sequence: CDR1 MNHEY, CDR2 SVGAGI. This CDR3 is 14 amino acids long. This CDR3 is CASSYRRGRNEQFF. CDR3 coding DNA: TGTGCCAGCAGTTACCGCAGGGGGCGGAATGAGCAGTTCTTC.

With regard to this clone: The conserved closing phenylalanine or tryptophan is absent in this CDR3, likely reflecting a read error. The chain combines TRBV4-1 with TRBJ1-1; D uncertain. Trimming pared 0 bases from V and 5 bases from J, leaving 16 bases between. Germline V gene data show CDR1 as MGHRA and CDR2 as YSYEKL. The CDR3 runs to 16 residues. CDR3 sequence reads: CASSQDNGRGKTEAFS. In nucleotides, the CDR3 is TGCGCCAGCAGCCAAGATAACGGTAGAGGGAAGACTGAAGCTTTCTCT.

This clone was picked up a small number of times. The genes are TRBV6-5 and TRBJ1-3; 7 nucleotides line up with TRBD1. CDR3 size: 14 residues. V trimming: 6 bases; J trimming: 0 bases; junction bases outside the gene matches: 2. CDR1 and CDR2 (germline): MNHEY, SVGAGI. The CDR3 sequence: CASSGTASGNTIYF. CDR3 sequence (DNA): TGTGCCAGCAGCGGGACAGCCTCTGGAAACACCATATATTTT.